Included here is one T cell receptor (beta chain) sequence, with context. The CDR3 extends over 14 amino acids. Germline loops: CDR1 MNHEY, CDR2 SVGAGI. V was pared by 7 bases and J by 2 bases, with 6 bases of the junction left unmatched. The data derive from a study of blood T cell repertoires in COVID-19. Study at large: Some COVID-19 samples were acute and others convalescent; all came from the United States, Italy and Spain.

Sequencing used immunoSEQ multiplex PCR; TCRdb keeps in-frame clones, though not all of them. The sample records 200,000 or so clones, 80% to 90% being singletons. The genes are TRBV6-5 and TRBJ2-3, with 7 positions matching TRBD2. The receptor's source is a human donor in a cohort sampled during active COVID-19. The specimen sequenced was peripheral blood. This CDR3 reads CASNERDSTDTQYF. As DNA, the CDR3 is TGTGCCAGCAACGAGCGGGATTCCACAGATACGCAGTATTTT.